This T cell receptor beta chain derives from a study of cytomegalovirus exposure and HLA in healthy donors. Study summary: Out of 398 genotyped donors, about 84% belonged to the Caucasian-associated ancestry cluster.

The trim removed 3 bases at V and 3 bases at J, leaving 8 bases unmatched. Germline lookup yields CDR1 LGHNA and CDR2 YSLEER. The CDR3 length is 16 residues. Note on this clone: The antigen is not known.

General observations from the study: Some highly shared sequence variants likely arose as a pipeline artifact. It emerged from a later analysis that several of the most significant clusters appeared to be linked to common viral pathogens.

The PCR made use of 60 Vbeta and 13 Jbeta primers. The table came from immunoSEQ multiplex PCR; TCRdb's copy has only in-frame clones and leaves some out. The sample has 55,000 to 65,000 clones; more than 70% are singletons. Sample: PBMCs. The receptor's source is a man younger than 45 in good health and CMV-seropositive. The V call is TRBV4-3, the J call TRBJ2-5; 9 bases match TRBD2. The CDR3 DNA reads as TGCGCCAGCAGCCATTCAGGGGCTAGCGGGGAAGAGACCCAGTACTTC. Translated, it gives CASSHSGASGEETQYF.